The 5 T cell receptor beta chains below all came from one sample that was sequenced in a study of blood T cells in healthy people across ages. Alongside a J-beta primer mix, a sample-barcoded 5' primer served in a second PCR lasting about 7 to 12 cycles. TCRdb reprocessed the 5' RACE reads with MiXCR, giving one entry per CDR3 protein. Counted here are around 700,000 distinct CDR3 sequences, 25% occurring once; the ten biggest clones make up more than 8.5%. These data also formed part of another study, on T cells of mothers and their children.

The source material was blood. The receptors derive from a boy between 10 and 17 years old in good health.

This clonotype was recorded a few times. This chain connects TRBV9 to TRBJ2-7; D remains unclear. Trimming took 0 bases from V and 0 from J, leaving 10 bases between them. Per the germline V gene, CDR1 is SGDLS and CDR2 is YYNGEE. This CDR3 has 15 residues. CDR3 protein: CASSVDDYGSYEQYF. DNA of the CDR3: TGTGCCAGCAGCGTAGATGATTACGGCTCCTACGAGCAGTACTTC.

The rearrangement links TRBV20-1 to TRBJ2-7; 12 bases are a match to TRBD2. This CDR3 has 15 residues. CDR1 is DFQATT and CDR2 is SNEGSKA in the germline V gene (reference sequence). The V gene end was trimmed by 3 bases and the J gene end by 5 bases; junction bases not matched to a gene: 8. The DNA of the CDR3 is TGCAGTGCTAGCGTGACTAGCGGGAGACGGAACGAGCAGTACTTC. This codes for CSASVTSGRRNEQYF.

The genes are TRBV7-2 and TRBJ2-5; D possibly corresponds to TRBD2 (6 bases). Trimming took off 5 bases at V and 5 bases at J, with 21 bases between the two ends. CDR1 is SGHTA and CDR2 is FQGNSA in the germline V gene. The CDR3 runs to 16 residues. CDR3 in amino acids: CASSRTRGMSGETQYF. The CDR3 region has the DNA TGTGCCAGCAGCCGTACACGGGGGATGAGTGGGGAGACCCAGTACTTC.

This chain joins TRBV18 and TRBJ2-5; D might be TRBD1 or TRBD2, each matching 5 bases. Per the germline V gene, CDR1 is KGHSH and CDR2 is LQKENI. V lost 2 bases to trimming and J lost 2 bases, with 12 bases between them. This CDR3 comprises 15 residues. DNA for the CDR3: TGTGCCAGCTCACCATGGGACGGACCGCAAGAGACCCAGTACTTC. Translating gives CASSPWDGPQETQYF.

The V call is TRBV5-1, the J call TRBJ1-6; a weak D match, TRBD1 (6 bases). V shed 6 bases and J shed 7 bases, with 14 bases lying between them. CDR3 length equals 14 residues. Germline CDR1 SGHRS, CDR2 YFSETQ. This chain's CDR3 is CASNQGTSNSPLHF. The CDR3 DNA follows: TGCGCCAGCAACCAAGGGACAAGCAATTCACCCCTCCACTTT.